Listed here are 7 T cell receptor beta chains from one sample, sequenced in a study of identical twins' blood T cells (dated by TCRdb to the early 2010s). The method was 5' RACE. Instrument on record: Illumina Genome Analyzer IIx. TCRdb redid the processing of the public reads, applying fastp at Q25 and MiXCR, and retained in-frame beta chains. Records with the same CDR3 protein are collapsed into one entry carrying the most frequent genes and DNA. Present in this sample are 400,000 or so distinct CDR3 sequences, roughly 27% of which were seen just once. Approximately 6.6% of the sample rests with the top ten. What was sequenced was PBMCs. These TCRs come from a woman aged 18 to 55 in good health.

About this clonotype itself: The germline gene is not matched at one end of the junction; a read error may be the cause. The CDR3 protein is CAISSLDMNTEAFF. The CDR3 nucleotides are TGTGCCATCAGCTCTTTAGACATGAACACTGAAGCTTTCTTT. The chain couples TRBV7-2 to TRBJ1-1; no reliable D call. Per germline, CDR1 SGHTA and CDR2 FQGNSA. The CDR3 loop spans 14 amino acids.

This clonotype was found many times. The chain is built from TRBV20-1 and TRBJ2-7; D is ambiguous. The germline V gene has CDR1 DFQATT and CDR2 SNEGSKA (reference sequence). V lost 5 bases and J 0 bases, leaving 8 bases between the germline ends. This CDR3 has 12 amino acids. CDR3 region: CSAPDASYEQYF. CDR3 in DNA: TGCAGTGCTCCAGACGCCTCCTACGAGCAGTACTTC.

The chain couples TRBV29-1 to TRBJ2-2, with D maybe TRBD2 (6 bases). V was shortened by 6 bases and J by 3 bases, with 20 bases between the two germline ends. CDR1 SQVTM and CDR2 ANQGSEA come from the germline V gene. CDR3 length equals 16 residues. The CDR3 bases are TGCAGCGTGGAGAGTGGGGCGGGGAAATACACCGGGGAGCTGTTTTTT. Residues: CSVESGAGKYTGELFF.

For the CDR3, the DNA is TGCGCCAGCAGTGAATTCGTGAACACTGAAGCTTTCTTT. Translating it yields CASSEFVNTEAFF. The chain employs TRBV10-1 and TRBJ1-1; D uncertain. V was cut by 3 bases and J by 0 bases, with 5 bases left in between. The CDR3 spans 13 residues. Looked up from germline, CDR1 is WNHNN and CDR2 is SYGVQD (reference sequence).

The chain employs TRBV4-2 and TRBJ1-5, with D unresolved. This CDR3 region has 16 residues. The V end was cut by 0 bases, the J end by 0 bases, with 9 bases between. Germline loops: CDR1 LGHNA, CDR2 YNFKEQ. The CDR3 bases are TGTGCCAGCAGCCAAGAGAGTTCCCTTAGCAATCAGCCCCAGCATTTT. This codes for CASSQESSLSNQPQHF.

The chain joins TRBV5-1 to TRBJ1-1, with 8 bases aligning to TRBD1. The CDR3 spans 13 residues. With V trimmed by 4 bases and J by 8 bases, 7 bases remained unmatched. Germline loops: CDR1 SGHRS, CDR2 YFSETQ. The CDR3 is CASSPNRDREAFF. The DNA of the CDR3 is TGCGCCAGCAGCCCAAACCGGGACAGGGAAGCTTTCTTT.

The CDR3 bases are TGTGCCAGTAGTAGTTACACACTCGGAAGCAATCAGCCCCAGCATTTT. Translated, it gives CASSSYTLGSNQPQHF. The genes are TRBV19 and TRBJ1-5; the D is unclear. The V end was cut by 4 bases, the J end by 1 base, with 14 bases between. Germline-derived CDR1 and CDR2 are LNHDA and SQIVND (reference sequence). The CDR3 has 16 residues.